This TCR beta chain is drawn from a study of response to subunit inactivated influenza vaccine. TCRdb passed the RT-PCR reads through MiXCR, listing each CDR3 protein once. This sample has 800,000 or so distinct CDR3 sequences, with 21% found just once. Regarding the study as a whole: A suggestion made by the authors is that each seasonal influenza vaccination recruits few new T cells.

V lost 5 bases, J lost 3 bases, and 13 bases lay in between. The CDR3 extends over 14 amino acids. CDR1 and CDR2 (germline): SQVTM, ANQGSEA. A few counts support this clonotype. What it binds is unknown. The starting material was PBMCs from blood, obtained 5 days after vaccination. The chain carries TRBV29-1 and TRBJ2-2, with a weak D call TRBD1 (6 bases). The sequence was obtained from a man aged 50 to 59 who received an inactivated influenza vaccine. CDR3 coding DNA: TGCAGCGTTTCTCAGGGGACGGACACCGGGGAGCTGTTTTTT. Its protein is CSVSQGTDTGELFF.